Shown below are 29 T cell receptor beta chains from a single sample sequenced in a study of tumor and adjacent non-tumor tissue in lung cancer. The library came from three nested PCR rounds adapted from ARM-PCR protocols. Via MiXCR, TCRdb re-called the multiplex PCR reads, giving one row per CDR3 protein. The table lists around 210,000 distinct CDR3 sequences, 70% to 75% of them singletons, with approximately 25% in the top ten. The template was RNA from unsorted bulk tissue. The sample taken for sequencing was lung tumor tissue. The receptors were sampled from a man aged 55 to 70 with non-small cell lung cancer.

As to this clonotype: At one end, the junction sequence differs from germline, possibly due to a read error. V is TRBV20-1 and J is TRBJ1-6, with TRBD1 identical over 7 bases. Germline V CDR1 and CDR2: DFQATT, SNEGSKA (reference sequence). The CDR3 extends over 14 amino acids. CDR3 loop: CRASLDRVGPPLHF. CDR3 DNA: TGCCGTGCTAGCCTTGACAGGGTCGGTCCACCCCTCCACTTT.

This chain links TRBV6-1 with TRBJ2-7, with TRBD2 matching over 7 bases. V lost 8 bases and J lost 0; bases outside the gene matches: 13. The CDR3 sequence is 16 residues long. CDR1 is MNHNS, CDR2 SASEGT, per germline. The CDR3 is CASAPTGGLYSYEQYF. Written as DNA, the CDR3 is TGTGCCAGCGCCCCAACGGGGGGTCTCTACTCCTACGAGCAGTACTTC.

This clonotype showed up just once. This sequence may be a read error, since a much larger clone differs from it by one base. This chain links TRBV20-1 with TRBJ2-1; tentative D call: TRBD1 (6 bases). Germline V gene data show CDR1 as DFQATT and CDR2 as SNEGSKA (reference sequence). This CDR3 is built from 13 residues. The CDR3 nucleotides are TGCAGTGCTAGAGGACAGGTCTACATTGAGCAGTTCTTC. Residues: CSARGQVYIEQFF.

As DNA, the CDR3 is TGCGCCAGCAGCATGCCGGGACGGAGCACAGATACGCAGTATTTT. Translation gives CASSMPGRSTDTQYF. The rearrangement links TRBV5-1 to TRBJ2-3; D is possibly TRBD1 or TRBD2 (5 bases each). Trimming took 4 bases from V and 0 from J, leaving 12 bases between them. This CDR3 is 15 amino acids long. Germline CDR1 and CDR2: SGHRS and YFSETQ.

With regard to this clonotype: With a much larger clone just one base away, this may be a read error. The chain employs TRBV4-2 and TRBJ1-2; 7 bases are shared with TRBD1. Trimming took 4 bases from V and 10 from J; bases not matched to a gene: 18. The CDR3 loop spans 16 amino acids. Looked up from germline, CDR1 is LGHNA and CDR2 is YNFKEQ. CDR3: CASSLKARDSSEDYTF. The CDR3 DNA sequence: TGTGCCAGCAGCCTTAAAGCCCGGGACAGCTCAGAAGACTACACCTTC.

This clonotype was counted only a few times. This clone may be a read error of a much larger clone one base away. The chain couples TRBV29-1 to TRBJ2-3; D call uncertain. The CDR3 covers 13 residues. Per germline, CDR1 SQVTM and CDR2 ANQGSEA. V lost 5 bases and J lost 2, with 11 bases in between. The CDR3 loop reads CSVCPPHTDTQYF. The DNA of the CDR3 is TGCAGCGTTTGCCCCCCCCACACAGATACGCAGTATTTT.

On this clonotype itself: A much larger clone sits a single nucleotide away, making a read error possible. CDR3 bases: TGCAGTGCTAGAGAAGGGAGCGGACGGGCAGGTACGCAGTATTTT. This encodes CSAREGSGRAGTQYF. The genes are TRBV20-1 and TRBJ2-3; tentative D call: TRBD2 (5 bases). Trimming stripped 0 bases from V and 8 bases from J, with 18 bases between. Germline CDR1 and CDR2: DFQATT and SNEGSKA (reference sequence). CDR3 length: 15 amino acids.

Concerning this clonotype itself: Possible read error: a much larger clone is one base away. CDR3 nucleotides: TGCAGTGTTTCGCGAAATGCGGGAGGGCCGTCTGAGCAGTTCTTC. Residues: CSVSRNAGGPSEQFF. V gene TRBV20-1 combines with J gene TRBJ2-1, with 9 nucleotides matching TRBD2. The CDR3 loop spans 15 amino acids. Germline CDR1 is DFQATT and CDR2 is SNEGSKA (reference sequence). Trimming removed 7 bases from V and 9 bases from J; junction bases left unmatched: 16.

The table lists this clonotype with a few counts. Just one base apart from a much larger clone, this may be a read error. CDR3 coding DNA: TGTGCCTGCAGCTTATCGATCGGGACAGGGGGCGCGGGGGCCAACGTCCTGACTTTC. As protein: CACSLSIGTGGAGANVLTF. This sequence joins TRBV11-2 and TRBJ2-6; 12 nucleotides align to TRBD1. From germline, CDR1 is SGHAT and CDR2 FQNNGV. The CDR3 is made up of 19 amino acids.

Notes on this clonotype: A single base separates this from a much larger clone, so it may be a read error. The V call is TRBV6-1, the J call TRBJ2-2; no firm D call. CDR3 length: 14 residues. V gave up 0 bases and J gave up 5 bases, with 7 bases separating them. The germline gives CDR1 MNHNS, CDR2 SASEGT. CDR3 residues: CASSEAEKTGELFF. The DNA of the CDR3 is TGTGCCAGCAGTGAAGCAGAGAAGACCGGGGAGCTGTTTTTT.

About this clonotype itself: The junction departs from the called germline gene at one end, perhaps through a read error. The chain carries TRBV20-1 and TRBJ2-3; D uncertain. The CDR3 consists of 13 residues. Germline CDR1 reads DFQATT; CDR2 reads SNEGSKA (reference sequence). The CDR3 DNA follows: TGCAGTTCTAGTAGGCTAGACACAGATACGCAGTATTTT. It yields the protein CSSSRLDTDTQYF.

This clonotype was counted a few times. The rearrangement uses TRBV12-3 or TRBV12-4 and TRBJ1-2; D possibly corresponds to TRBD1 (5 bases). Trimming removed 2 bases at V and 0 bases at J, with 13 bases between. The CDR3 totals 16 residues. The CDR3 loop is CASSLWGPGTNYGYTF. DNA of the CDR3: TGTGCCAGCAGTTTATGGGGCCCTGGAACTAACTATGGCTACACCTTC.

This clonotype has just a few counts. This may stem from a read error, because a much larger clone lies one nucleotide away. The rearrangement uses TRBV6-5 and TRBJ2-1; a weak D match, TRBD2 (5 bases). Germline lookup yields CDR1 MNHEY and CDR2 SVGAGI. Trimming shortened V by 7 bases and J by 10 bases, and 17 bases separated the two germline ends. CDR3 length: 13 residues. The CDR3 nucleotides read TGTGCCAGCATCCATTCCGGGGTGGGGGAGCAGTTCTTC. Protein: CASIHSGVGEQFF.

As to this clonotype: One junction end disagrees with the germline gene, perhaps due to a read error. The rearrangement joins TRBV20-1 to TRBJ2-2; TRBD1 matches 8 bases. The germline V gene has CDR1 DFQATT and CDR2 SNEGSKA (reference sequence). The CDR3 is 15 residues long. CDR3 in DNA: TGCAGTGCTAATCCAGGGGGCATACGCACCGGGGAACTGTTTTTT. Translating gives CSANPGGIRTGELFF.

The CDR3, as DNA: TGTGCCAGCAGCCCCCGGACTAGCGTGAGAGAGGAGCAGTTCTTC. It is translated as CASSPRTSVREEQFF. The chain carries TRBV4-2 and TRBJ2-1, with TRBD2 matching 9 bases. This CDR3 has 15 residues. The J segment lost 10 bases and the V segment lost 4 bases, leaving 11 bases of the junction unmatched. Germline-derived CDR1 and CDR2 are LGHNA and YNFKEQ.

Note on this clonotype: With a much larger clone just one base away, this may be a read error. V gene TRBV12-3 or TRBV12-4 combines with J gene TRBJ2-2; D is perhaps TRBD1 (7 bases). This CDR3 region has 15 residues. CDR3 sequence reads: CASTPRRGHTGDLFF. CDR3 in DNA: TGTGCCAGCACCCCCCGGAGGGGGCACACCGGGGATCTGTTTTTT.

About this clonotype itself: This may arise from a read error, as a much more abundant clone is one base away. The chain links TRBV20-1 to TRBJ1-2, with TRBD1 as a possible D gene (6 bases). This CDR3 is 12 amino acids long. The germline V gene has CDR1 DFQATT and CDR2 SNEGSKA (reference sequence). The V and J ends lost 6 bases and 4 bases respectively, with 12 bases between them. The CDR3 DNA is TGCAGTGCCTCGGGACACTTCTATGGCTACACCTTC. This sequence encodes CSASGHFYGYTF.

In its sample, this clonotype was seen many times. The chain combines TRBV20-1 with TRBJ2-7; 16 bases agree with TRBD2. The CDR3 spans 15 residues. V trimming: 6 bases; J trimming: 5 bases; junction bases outside the gene matches: 7. Germline CDR1 is DFQATT and CDR2 is SNEGSKA (reference sequence). CDR3 sequence (DNA): TGCAGTGCCCGCTCCGGGACTAGCGGGAGGGACGAGCAGTACTTC. It specifies CSARSGTSGRDEQYF.

Concerning this clonotype itself: The junction departs from the called germline gene at one end, perhaps through a read error. The chain carries TRBV20-1 and TRBJ1-5; 7 bases map to TRBD1. Germline V gene data show CDR1 as DFQATT and CDR2 as SNEGSKA (reference sequence). The CDR3 is 14 residues long. The CDR3 nucleotides are TGCAGAGCTACCTCGACAGGGCCTAATCAACCCCAGCATTTT. Amino acid sequence: CRATSTGPNQPQHF.

About this clonotype: Sequence at one end of the junction differs from germline and may be a read error. The gene calls are TRBV11-1 and TRBJ2-7; 8 nucleotides match TRBD1. Germline V gene sequence: CDR1 SGHAT, CDR2 FQDESV (reference sequence). The CDR3 loop spans 15 amino acids. CDR3 DNA: TGTACCAGCAGCTTAGTTCCGGGACAGGTATACGAGCAGTATTTC. It yields the protein CTSSLVPGQVYEQYF.

On this clonotype: As the CDR3 is not closed by the conserved phenylalanine or tryptophan, this likely results from a read error. This chain uses TRBV29-1 with TRBJ2-2; D is possibly TRBD2 (6 bases). V lost 4 bases and J 1 base, leaving 10 bases between the germline ends. CDR1 and CDR2 from the germline V gene are SQVTM and ANQGSEA. CDR3 length: 14 residues. The CDR3 DNA sequence: TGCAGCGTTGTGGGACTGTGGAACACCGGGGAGCTGTTTGTT. Protein sequence: CSVVGLWNTGELFV.

A note on this clonotype: Being one base from a much bigger clone, this may be a read error. This rearrangement joins TRBV6-1 to TRBJ2-1; D gene unclear. Germline values: CDR1 MNHNS, CDR2 SASEGT. CDR3 size: 13 residues. Trimming stripped 8 bases from V and 2 bases from J, with 10 bases between. Written as DNA, the CDR3 is TGTGCCAGCCATCGACATCCCTACAATGAGCAGTTCTTC. Its translation: CASHRHPYNEQFF.

Notes on this clonotype: This may arise from a read error, as a much more abundant clone is one base away. This chain joins TRBV5-1 and TRBJ2-5, with 8 bases aligning to TRBD2. V lost 3 bases and J lost 4; bases outside the gene matches: 11. The CDR3 runs 16 residues. Per the germline V gene, CDR1 is SGHRS and CDR2 is YFSETQ. CDR3 protein: CASSYRGGWAGETQYF. The CDR3 DNA sequence: TGCGCCAGCAGCTACCGCGGGGGGTGGGCCGGAGAGACCCAGTACTTC.

Turning to this clonotype: One end of the junction varies from germline; a read error may be responsible. The chain carries TRBV29-1 and TRBJ1-1, with a weak D call TRBD1 (5 bases). The germline gives CDR1 SQVTM, CDR2 ANQGSEA. The CDR3 extends over 13 amino acids. DNA for the CDR3: TGCAGCGCCCAGGGCCAGCTGAACATTGAAGCTTTCTTT. As protein: CSAQGQLNIEAFF.

Details on this clonotype: One end of the junction does not line up with germline, which may come from a read error. The chain carries TRBV11-3 and TRBJ2-1; D may be TRBD1 or TRBD2 (5 bases each). The V gene's germline CDR1 is SGHNT and CDR2 YENEEA. This CDR3 comprises 14 residues. The CDR3 spells CASRLDGTRNEQFF. In DNA form, the CDR3 reads TGTGCCAGCAGATTGGACGGGACGAGGAATGAACAGTTCTTC.

In the case of this clonotype: The conserved phenylalanine or tryptophan is not found at the CDR3 terminus, so this likely reflects a read error. The V and J genes are TRBV7-9 and TRBJ2-1; no firm D call. Germline V gives CDR1 SEHNR, CDR2 FQNEAQ (reference sequence). V was pared by 5 bases and J by 5 bases, with 7 bases between. The CDR3 totals 12 residues. The chain's CDR3 is CASSQDNNEQFS. For the CDR3, the DNA is TGTGCCAGCAGCCAAGATAACAATGAGCAGTTCTCC.

A word on this clonotype: Given a much more abundant clone one base away, this may be a read error. This chain connects TRBV20-1 to TRBJ2-1; TRBD2 agrees at 10 bases. The junction had 9 bases not matched to a gene; V was cut back by 1 base and J by 12 bases. The length of the CDR3 is 14 residues. Per the germline V gene, CDR1 is DFQATT and CDR2 is SNEGSKA (reference sequence). The CDR3 spells CSARVASGSDGQFF. Here the CDR3 DNA reads TGCAGTGCTAGAGTGGCTAGCGGGAGCGATGGGCAGTTCTTC.

This clonotype was seen only once. This may come from a read error, since a much larger clone is one base off. The gene calls are TRBV5-5 and TRBJ1-1, with D possibly being TRBD1 (6 bases). V was pared by 3 bases and J by 2 bases, with 11 bases between. CDR3 length: 14 amino acids. The V gene's germline CDR1 is SGHKS and CDR2 YYEKEE (reference sequence). CDR3 sequence: CASSSGQHNTEAFF. The CDR3 DNA is TGTGCCAGCAGCTCTGGACAGCACAACACTGAAGCTTTCTTT.

The chain links TRBV20-1 to TRBJ2-7, with 8 bases lining up with TRBD1. This CDR3 comprises 12 residues. CDR1 DFQATT and CDR2 SNEGSKA come from the germline V gene (reference sequence). Trimming cost V 6 bases and J 8 bases; bases outside gene matches: 9. CDR3 nucleotide sequence: TGCAGTGCGAGGCAGGGGGCACACCAGCAGTACTTC. Translation gives CSARQGAHQQYF.